This T cell receptor (beta chain) was sequenced for a study of cytomegalovirus exposure and HLA in healthy donors. The CDR3 covers 13 residues. Unmatched junction bases numbered 10, after V lost 8 bases and J lost 4 bases. CDR1 is GTSNPN, CDR2 SVGIG, per germline (reference sequence). A multiplex PCR was run with 60 Vbeta primers and 13 Jbeta primers. Libraries were prepared by immunoSEQ multiplex PCR; TCRdb keeps only in-frame clonotypes and omits some of them. Of 110,000 to 150,000 clones listed, under 90% are singletons. The clonotype comes from a man in his forties or fifties in good health and CMV-seronegative. Material: PBMCs. The V and J genes are TRBV30 and TRBJ1-1, with 7 bases lining up with TRBD1. The CDR3 DNA sequence: TGTGCCCAGCTAGAAGGGGGCCGCACTGAAGCTTTCTTT. Its protein is CAQLEGGRTEAFF.